This TCR beta chain was retrieved from a study of T cells after yellow fever vaccination (dated by TCRdb to the late 2010s). At the level of the whole study: Libraries from fractions with low cell numbers were prepared with the SMART-Seq v4 Ultra Low Input RNA kit. To track T-cell clones before and after primary and booster YFV17D yellow fever vaccination, bulk TCR alpha and beta repertoires were sequenced longitudinally. Two healthy male donors, one aged 18 to 30 and one aged 30 to 40 years, made up the cohort. Blood was collected at multiple timepoints before and after primary and secondary immunization, and bulk PBMC replicates and cell subsets were isolated. Results and caveats for the whole study, not just this receptor: Most clones expanded after primary vaccination (approximately 97% of CD4 and roughly 90% of CD8) were re-detected after the booster, suggesting that broad memory maintenance occurred. FACS-sorted repertoires could contain abundant contaminating clonotypes from the bulk population, so computational filtering was required. Compared with the primary T-cell response, the secondary T-cell response was faster but weaker, reaching its peak on day 5 rather than on day 15. A small share of clonotypes occurred in both CD4 and CD8 compartments, likely arising from convergent recombination. Only a couple of donors were included in the study, so the extent to which the findings can be generalized is limited.

This sample's treatment or condition label indicates: live attenuated yellow fever vaccine strain. At each blood-draw timepoint, two biological replicates of bulk PBMCs were collected. PBMCs were isolated from peripheral blood using a standard Ficoll-Paque protocol. TriZol was used to extract RNA from bulk PBMCs, CD4 and CD8 fractions, and dextramer-positive and dextramer-negative fractions. Reading the germline V gene gives CDR1 SGHRS and CDR2 YFSETQ. The cysteine opens and the phenylalanine closes a CDR3 of 17 amino acids. Only the CDR3 portion is preserved as DNA: 51 bases, with reading frame beginning at the first base. V ends up 4 bases short and J 1 base short, with an unmatched junction base count of 9. This clonotype was detected many times. The clone's antigen remains unknown. No much larger clonotype is one base removed from it; base qualities were not supplied. The instrument was an Illumina NovaSeq 6000. TCR cDNA was synthesized by 5'RACE template switching, which introduced a universal primer site and unique molecular identifiers. cDNA synthesis was primed from both the TCR alpha and TCR beta constant segments. Library amplification used two PCR steps, and the second PCR step added sample barcodes and sequencing adapters. Libraries were sequenced on Illumina HiSeq 2500 (2x100 bp) or NovaSeq (2x150 bp). Per the original workflow: MIGEC handled demultiplexing of reads and collapsing into UMI consensus sequences, while MiXCR performed V(D)J alignment. Vaccine-responding clonotypes were defined with edgeR using replicate PBMC samples, requiring FDR below 0.01 and a log2 fold change above 5 up to day 15. Each bulk clonotype was labeled CD4 or CD8 based on which sequenced repertoire, CD4 or CD8, contained the clonotype at higher abundance. TCRdb reprocessed the public reads (quality trimming at Q25 with fastp, clone calling with MiXCR) and kept in-frame beta chains. Merged by CDR3 protein, the rows form single entries marked with the most common genes and DNA. The V and J calls come from TCRdb's annotation, not from the publication. For this sample the table gives 300,000 to 350,000 distinct CDR3 sequences, of which 3.5% to 4.5% were detected only once. The ten largest clonotypes hold 15% to 20% of the sample.

The material was PBMCs, obtained 15 days after the yellow fever booster vaccination. This TCR was sampled from a man aged 18-30 years who received the YFV17D yellow fever vaccine. This sequence uses TRBV5-1 and TRBJ2-3, with 10 middle bases fitting TRBD1. The bases read TGCGCCAGCAGCAGGGACAGGGGTGTTAGGGGCACAGATACGCAGTATTTT. This codes for CASSRDRGVRGTDTQYF.